These 28 T cell receptor beta chains were sequenced from one sample in a study of OX40 agonist ivuxolimab in advanced cancers. Assay used: immunoSEQ multiplex PCR; TCRdb lists only in-frame clones, some missing. The profile shows roughly 60,000 clones, around four fifths of them singletons. Specimen: CD4+ or CD8+ T cells sorted from blood, collected in a trial of the OX40 agonist ivuxolimab. The receptors stem from an adult with an advanced solid tumor such as melanoma, head and neck, liver or kidney cancer.

This sequence joins TRBV15 and TRBJ2-1; no definite D call. This CDR3 has 13 residues. Trimming left V 0 bases short and J 10 bases short, with 10 bases between. Germline V lookup: CDR1 LNHNV, CDR2 YYDKDF (reference sequence). The CDR3 nucleotides are TGTGCCACCAGCAGAGACGGAATCGGGGAGCAGTTCTTC. This encodes CATSRDGIGEQFF.

The genes are TRBV11-2 and TRBJ1-1, with D tentatively TRBD1 (5 bases). The V gene's germline CDR1 is SGHAT and CDR2 FQNNGV. The germline V and J ends were trimmed by 4 bases and 0 bases, with 6 bases remaining between them. The CDR3 extends over 13 amino acids. CDR3 region: CASSWDLNTEAFF. The CDR3 coding sequence is TGTGCCAGCAGCTGGGACTTGAACACTGAAGCTTTCTTT.

The rearrangement uses TRBV19 and TRBJ1-4, with 8 bases identical to TRBD1. Germline CDR1 LNHDA, CDR2 SQIVND (reference sequence). This CDR3 comprises 15 residues. V was clipped by 7 bases and J by 5 bases; unmatched bases: 9. The CDR3 loop reads CASKSKGQENEKLFF. The CDR3 nucleotides are TGTGCCAGTAAGTCGAAGGGACAGGAGAATGAAAAACTGTTTTTT. The full variable domain, completed using reference TRBV19 and TRBJ1-4, is DGGITQSPKYLFRKEGQNVTLSCEQNLNHDAMYWYRQDPGQGLRLIYYSQIVNDFQKGDIAEGYSVSREKKESFPLTVTSAQKNPTAFYLCASKSKGQENEKLFFGSGTQLSVL.

The chain is built from TRBV10-3 and TRBJ1-6; 7 bases agree with TRBD1. The CDR3 consists of 13 residues. The germline CDR1 and CDR2 sequences are ENHRY and SYGVKD. The trim removed 8 bases at V and 5 bases at J, leaving 3 bases unmatched. The CDR3 region is CAIGTDNNSPLHF. DNA of the CDR3: TGTGCCATCGGGACAGATAATAATTCACCCCTCCACTTT.

The J gene is TRBJ2-7, the V gene TRBV29-1; D possibly corresponds to TRBD1 (6 bases). CDR1 SQVTM and CDR2 ANQGSEA come from the germline V gene. The CDR3 runs 12 residues. The V and J ends lost 6 bases and 1 base respectively, with 10 bases between them. Written as DNA, the CDR3 is TGCAGCGTACGGGACACTTCCTACGAGCAGTACTTC. It yields the protein CSVRDTSYEQYF.

This clone was seen only once. The junction differs from germline at one of its ends, possibly a read error. The V and J genes are TRBV6-5 and TRBJ2-7, with 9 bases fitting TRBD2. This CDR3 has 13 amino acids. CDR1 and CDR2 (germline): MNHEY, SVGAGI. Here the CDR3 reads CASSVGLAGLINF. The CDR3 coding sequence is TGTGCCAGCAGTGTTGGGCTAGCGGGGCTAATAAACTTC.

The rearrangement joins TRBV7-9 to TRBJ2-7; 14 positions match TRBD2. Germline loops: CDR1 SEHNR, CDR2 FQNEAQ (reference sequence). The CDR3 totals 14 residues. The trim removed 6 bases at V and 5 bases at J, leaving 3 bases unmatched. CDR3 residues: CASRGLAGANEQYF. Here the CDR3 DNA reads TGTGCCAGCAGGGGACTAGCGGGAGCCAACGAGCAGTACTTC.

The chain is built from TRBV11-3 and TRBJ2-7; weak D call: TRBD2 (5 bases). Germline CDR1 SGHNT, CDR2 YENEEA. The CDR3 has 13 amino acids. Trimming pared 3 bases from V and 0 bases from J, leaving 6 bases between. CDR3: CASSFGLSYEQYF. CDR3 coding DNA: TGTGCCAGCAGCTTTGGACTCTCCTACGAGCAGTACTTC. Complete variable domain (other parts from reference TRBV11-3 and TRBJ2-7): EAGVVQSPRYKIIEKKQPVAFWCNPISGHNTLYWYLQNLGQGPELLIRYENEEAVDDSQLPKDRFSAERLKGVDSTLKIQPAELGDSAVYLCASSFGLSYEQYFGPGTRLTVT.

The V and J genes are TRBV28 and TRBJ2-3, with D possibly matching TRBD2 (6 bases). V lost 10 bases and J lost 3, with 11 bases in between. Germline V gene data show CDR1 as MDHEN and CDR2 as SYDVKM. CDR3 length: 12 amino acids. CDR3 region: CATSRGTDTQYF. The CDR3 region has the DNA TGTGCCACGTCCCGGGGGACAGATACGCAGTATTTT. The whole variable domain, remainder taken from reference TRBV28 and TRBJ2-3, is DVKVTQSSRYLVKRTGEKVFLECVQDMDHENMFWYRQDPGLGLRLIYFSYDVKMKEKGDIPEGYSVSREKKERFSLILESASTNQTSMYLCATSRGTDTQYFGPGTRLTVL.

The V gene is TRBV9, the J gene TRBJ1-1; tentatively, D is TRBD1 (5 bases). CDR1 and CDR2 from the germline V gene are SGDLS and YYNGEE. This CDR3 spans 14 amino acids. The V end lost 3 bases, the J end lost 4 bases, and 13 bases lay between the germline ends. The DNA of the CDR3 is TGTGCCAGCAGCGCGGGGCTTTCTGGCACTGAAGCTTTCTTT. Amino acid sequence: CASSAGLSGTEAFF.

The V call is TRBV6-4, the J call TRBJ2-3; D gene uncertain. The V end was cut by 6 bases, the J end by 0 bases, with 13 bases between. CDR1 and CDR2 from the germline V gene are MRHNA and SNTAGT. CDR3 length: 15 amino acids. CDR3 sequence reads: CASRETKPSTDTQYF. In DNA, the CDR3 is TGTGCCAGCAGGGAAACAAAACCTAGCACAGATACGCAGTATTTT.

V gene TRBV6-6 combines with J gene TRBJ1-6; the match to TRBD1 covers 7 bases. The V and J ends lost 4 bases and 7 bases, in that order; junction bases with no gene match: 4. This CDR3 has 14 amino acids. The germline CDR1 and CDR2 sequences are MNHNY and SVGAGI (reference sequence). The CDR3: CASSWDSQNSPLHF. The CDR3 nucleotides read TGTGCCAGCAGTTGGGACAGCCAAAATTCACCCCTCCACTTT.

The rearrangement links TRBV18 to TRBJ1-3; unclear D gene. V was cut by 5 bases and J by 0 bases, with 17 bases left in between. The CDR3 length is 17 residues. CDR1 is KGHSH and CDR2 is LQKENI in the germline V gene. In nucleotides, the CDR3 is TGTGCCAGCTCATCCTACCATGACACGGGCTCTGGAAACACCATATATTTT. This codes for CASSSYHDTGSGNTIYF. The full variable domain, in which reference TRBV18 and TRBJ1-3 provide the parts outside the CDR3, is NAGVMQNPRHLVRRRGQEARLRCSPMKGHSHVYWYRQLPEEGLKFMVYLQKENIIDESGMPKERFSAEFPKEGPSILRIQQVVRGDSAAYFCASSSYHDTGSGNTIYFGEGSWLTVV.

V and J are TRBV29-1 and TRBJ1-1; D call uncertain. The germline CDR1 and CDR2 sequences are SQVTM and ANQGSEA. The CDR3 covers 11 residues. The germline V and J ends were trimmed by 3 bases and 4 bases, with 6 bases remaining between them. As DNA, the CDR3 is TGCAGCGTTGAGTCCTCCACTGAAGCTTTCTTT. This translates into CSVESSTEAFF.

This clone was picked up a small number of times. This chain links TRBV28 with TRBJ1-2; TRBD1 is a possible D gene (5 bases). The germline V gene has CDR1 MDHEN and CDR2 SYDVKM. The CDR3 covers 13 residues. V lost 3 bases and J lost 10, with 15 bases in between. CDR3: CASSFLYEGIYTF. The CDR3 coding sequence is TGTGCCAGCAGTTTCCTATACGAGGGGATCTACACCTTC.

The V and J genes are TRBV6-1 and TRBJ1-1; no reliable D call. Germline CDR1 and CDR2: MNHNS and SASEGT. V lost 0 bases to trimming and J lost 1 base, with 12 bases between them. The length of the CDR3 is 16 residues. For the CDR3, the DNA is TGTGCCAGCAGTGAAGCGCAGCTACCCCGGAACACTGAAGCTTTCTTT. Protein: CASSEAQLPRNTEAFF.

The CDR3 DNA follows: TGTGCCAGCAGTTCCCTACAGGGGGGCGGTTACGAGCAGTACTTC. Its protein is CASSSLQGGGYEQYF. The chain employs TRBV11-2 and TRBJ2-7, with TRBD1 matching over 8 bases. This CDR3 is built from 15 residues. Trimming at V came to 6 bases and at J to 4 bases, leaving 11 bases not matched to a gene. From germline, CDR1 is SGHAT and CDR2 FQNNGV.

V is TRBV19 and J is TRBJ1-1; TRBD1 matches 10 bases. The V gene's germline CDR1 is LNHDA and CDR2 SQIVND (reference sequence). The CDR3 runs 17 residues. V was clipped by 4 bases and J by 1 base; unmatched bases: 9. Here the CDR3 DNA reads TGTGCCAGTAGTAAGCCGGGACAGGGGAGGGGGAACACTGAAGCTTTCTTT. This codes for CASSKPGQGRGNTEAFF.

Regarding this clone: The junction shows a germline mismatch at one end, possibly a read error. The chain joins TRBV28 to TRBJ2-7, with D perhaps TRBD2 (5 bases). The CDR3 runs 12 residues. Germline values: CDR1 MDHEN, CDR2 SYDVKM. The CDR3 sequence is CAGSLLDYEQYF. The CDR3 DNA follows: TGTGCCGGCAGTCTACTAGACTACGAGCAGTACTTC.

The rearrangement joins TRBV6-1 to TRBJ2-7, with TRBD2 matching over 7 bases. Germline values: CDR1 MNHNS, CDR2 SASEGT. With V trimmed by 0 bases and J by 4 bases, 6 bases remained unmatched. The CDR3 loop spans 15 amino acids. The CDR3 reads CASSEAEKGGYEQYF. Written as DNA, the CDR3 is TGTGCCAGCAGTGAAGCGGAAAAGGGAGGGTACGAGCAGTACTTC.

The chain joins TRBV6-5 to TRBJ1-3, with 7 nucleotides matching TRBD1. V gave up 2 bases and J gave up 4 bases; unmatched junction bases: 8. The CDR3 totals 16 residues. Germline V gene data show CDR1 as MNHEY and CDR2 as SVGAGI. The CDR3 region has the DNA TGTGCCAGCAGTTACACCGTAGCAGGGGGGGGAAACACCATATATTTT. This translates into CASSYTVAGGGNTIYF.

The chain couples TRBV9 to TRBJ1-2; 8 bases are shared with TRBD1. Germline trimming cut 0 bases from V and 8 bases from J; bases unmatched to any gene: 12. This CDR3 region has 16 residues. Germline V gene lookup returns CDR1 SGDLS and CDR2 YYNGEE. For the CDR3, the DNA is TGTGCCAGCAGCGTAGAACCAGGGGGCAATGGTAGAGGCTACACCTTC. Translated, it gives CASSVEPGGNGRGYTF. The complete variable domain, with remaining parts taken from reference TRBV9 and TRBJ1-2, reads DSGVTQTPKHLITATGQRVTLRCSPRSGDLSVYWYQQSLDQGLQFLIQYYNGEERAKGNILERFSAQQFPDLHSELNLSSLELGDSALYFCASSVEPGGNGRGYTFGSGTRLTVV.

This rearrangement joins TRBV4-1 to TRBJ1-3; 7 bases line up with TRBD1. Germline V lookup: CDR1 MGHRA, CDR2 YSYEKL. With 1 base clipped from V and 11 bases from J, the junction kept 5 bases outside the gene matches. This CDR3 has 13 amino acids. CDR3 loop: CASSQARQGSIYF. In DNA, the CDR3 is TGCGCCAGCAGCCAAGCACGACAGGGTTCCATATATTTT.

This clone was counted between two and nine times. The chain carries TRBV11-2 and TRBJ2-4; perhaps TRBD2 as D (6 bases). The CDR3 is made up of 17 amino acids. Germline V gene lookup returns CDR1 SGHAT and CDR2 FQNNGV. V was pared by 5 bases and J by 4 bases, with 21 bases between. CDR3 DNA: TGTGCCAGCAGCCCAAAAATCGGAGGGATCGCGAAAAACATTCAGTACTTC. Translation: CASSPKIGGIAKNIQYF.

The rearrangement uses TRBV28 and TRBJ1-2; D may be TRBD1 (5 bases). CDR1 and CDR2 (germline): MDHEN, SYDVKM. This CDR3 has 13 residues. Trimming took off 3 bases at V and 5 bases at J, with 10 bases between the two ends. The CDR3 reads CASSFVKGYGYTF. CDR3 coding DNA: TGTGCCAGCAGTTTCGTGAAGGGGTATGGCTACACCTTC.

The chain's CDR3 is CASSLDRSTDTQYF. CDR3 in DNA: TGCGCCAGCAGCTTGGACAGGTCCACAGATACGCAGTATTTT. The rearrangement joins TRBV5-1 to TRBJ2-3, with D maybe TRBD1 (5 bases). The CDR3 totals 14 residues. V was clipped by 0 bases and J by 2 bases, with 7 bases between them. CDR1 is SGHRS, CDR2 YFSETQ, per germline.

This clone has a handful of counts. The genes are TRBV18 and TRBJ1-5, with D possibly being TRBD1 (6 bases). CDR1 is KGHSH and CDR2 is LQKENI in the germline V gene. This CDR3 is built from 16 residues. Trimming shortened V by 3 bases and J by 9 bases, and 21 bases separated the two germline ends. Here the CDR3 DNA reads TGTGCCAGCTCACCGGGGGGCCAGGGCTTCGGTCGGCCCCAGCATTTT. Its translation is CASSPGGQGFGRPQHF.

This chain joins TRBV6-6 and TRBJ2-1; a possible D gene is TRBD1 (6 bases). Germline loops: CDR1 MNHNY, CDR2 SVGAGI (reference sequence). The CDR3 loop spans 15 amino acids. Trimming removed 6 bases from V and 5 bases from J, with 17 bases in between. The CDR3 spells CASSSTRTADNEQFF. The DNA for the CDR3 is TGTGCCAGCAGCTCCACCCGGACAGCCGACAATGAGCAGTTCTTC.